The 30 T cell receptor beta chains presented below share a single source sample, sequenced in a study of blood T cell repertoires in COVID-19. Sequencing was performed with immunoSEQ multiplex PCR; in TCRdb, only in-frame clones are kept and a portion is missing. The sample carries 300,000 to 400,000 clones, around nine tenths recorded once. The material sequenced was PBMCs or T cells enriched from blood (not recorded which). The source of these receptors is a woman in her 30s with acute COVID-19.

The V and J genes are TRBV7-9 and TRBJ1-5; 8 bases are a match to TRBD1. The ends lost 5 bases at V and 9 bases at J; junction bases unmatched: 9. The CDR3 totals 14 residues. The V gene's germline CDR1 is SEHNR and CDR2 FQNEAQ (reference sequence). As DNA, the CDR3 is TGTGCCAGCAGCCGGACAGGGAACCTATCGCCCCAGCATTTT. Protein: CASSRTGNLSPQHF.

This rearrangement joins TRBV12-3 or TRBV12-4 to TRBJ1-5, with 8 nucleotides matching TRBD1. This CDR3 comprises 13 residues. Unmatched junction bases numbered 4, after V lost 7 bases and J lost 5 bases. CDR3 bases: TGTGCCAGCACCCTGACAGGGGATCAGCCCCAGCATTTT. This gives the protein CASTLTGDQPQHF.

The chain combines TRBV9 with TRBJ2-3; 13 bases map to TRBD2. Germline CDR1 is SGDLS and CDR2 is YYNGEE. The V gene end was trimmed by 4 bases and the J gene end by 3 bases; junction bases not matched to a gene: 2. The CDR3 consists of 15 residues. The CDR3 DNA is TGTGCCAGCAGCTTGACTAGCGGGGGGACAGATACGCAGTATTTT. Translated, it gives CASSLTSGGTDTQYF.

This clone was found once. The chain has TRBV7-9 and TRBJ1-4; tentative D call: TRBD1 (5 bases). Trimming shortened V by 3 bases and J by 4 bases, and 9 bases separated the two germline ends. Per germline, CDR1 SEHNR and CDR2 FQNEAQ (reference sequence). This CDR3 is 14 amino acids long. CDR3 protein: CASSLTAFNEKLFF. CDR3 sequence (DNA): TGTGCCAGCAGCTTGACAGCCTTTAATGAAAAACTGTTTTTT.

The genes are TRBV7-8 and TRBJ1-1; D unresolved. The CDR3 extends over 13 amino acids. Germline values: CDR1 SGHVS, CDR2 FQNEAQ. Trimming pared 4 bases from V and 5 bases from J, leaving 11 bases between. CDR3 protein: CASSSWAMTEAFF. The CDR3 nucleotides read TGTGCCAGCAGCTCTTGGGCGATGACTGAAGCTTTCTTT.

CDR3 loop: CASVSSGENTEAFF. In nucleotides, the CDR3 is TGCGCCAGCGTTTCTTCGGGGGAGAACACTGAAGCTTTCTTT. V is TRBV5-1 and J is TRBJ1-1; tentative D call: TRBD1 (5 bases). There are 14 residues in the CDR3. V was shortened by 7 bases and J by 1 base, with 14 bases between the two germline ends. CDR1 is SGHRS and CDR2 is YFSETQ in the germline V gene. Looking up the rest from reference TRBV5-1 and TRBJ1-1 gives the full variable domain: KAGVTQTPRYLIKTRGQQVTLSCSPISGHRSVSWYQQTPGQGLQFLFEYFSETQRNKGNFPGRFSGRQFSNSRSEMNVSTLELGDSALYLCASVSSGENTEAFFGQGTRLTVV.

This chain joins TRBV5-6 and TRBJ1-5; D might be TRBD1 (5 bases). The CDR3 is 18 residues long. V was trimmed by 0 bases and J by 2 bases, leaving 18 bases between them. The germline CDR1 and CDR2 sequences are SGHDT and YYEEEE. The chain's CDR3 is CASSLGLSGGRGNQPQHF. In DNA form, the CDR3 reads TGTGCCAGCAGCTTGGGTTTGTCGGGGGGTAGGGGCAATCAGCCCCAGCATTTT.

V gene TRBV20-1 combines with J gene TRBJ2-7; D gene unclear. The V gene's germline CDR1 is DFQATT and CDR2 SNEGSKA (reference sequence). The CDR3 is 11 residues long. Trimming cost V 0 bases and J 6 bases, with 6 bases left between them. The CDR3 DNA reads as TGCAGTGCTAGAGACCACAGCGAGCAGTACTTC. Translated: CSARDHSEQYF.

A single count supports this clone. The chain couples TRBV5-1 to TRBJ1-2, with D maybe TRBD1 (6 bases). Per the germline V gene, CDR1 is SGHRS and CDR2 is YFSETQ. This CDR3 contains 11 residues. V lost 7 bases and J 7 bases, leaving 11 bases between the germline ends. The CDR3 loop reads CASSRTAGYTF. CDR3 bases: TGCGCCAGCTCCCGGACAGCTGGCTACACCTTC.

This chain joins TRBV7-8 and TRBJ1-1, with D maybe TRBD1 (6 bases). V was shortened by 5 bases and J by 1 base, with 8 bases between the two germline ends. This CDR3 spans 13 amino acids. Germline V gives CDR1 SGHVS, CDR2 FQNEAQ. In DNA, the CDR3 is TGTGCCAGCAGCCCGGGACAGAACACTGAAGCTTTCTTT. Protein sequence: CASSPGQNTEAFF.

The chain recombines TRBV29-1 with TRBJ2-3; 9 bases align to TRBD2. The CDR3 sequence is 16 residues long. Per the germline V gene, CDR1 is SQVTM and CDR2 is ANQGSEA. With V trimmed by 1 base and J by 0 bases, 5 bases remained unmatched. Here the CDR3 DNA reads TGCAGCGTTGAAGGGGCCCTAGCGGGGAGCACAGATACGCAGTATTTT. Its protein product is CSVEGALAGSTDTQYF.

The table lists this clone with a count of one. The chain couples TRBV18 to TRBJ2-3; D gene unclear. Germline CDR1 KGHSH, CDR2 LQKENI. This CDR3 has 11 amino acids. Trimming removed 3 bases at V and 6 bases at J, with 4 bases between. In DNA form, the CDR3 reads TGTGCCAGCTCACCGGAGGATACGCAGTATTTT. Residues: CASSPEDTQYF. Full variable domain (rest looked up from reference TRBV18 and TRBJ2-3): NAGVMQNPRHLVRRRGQEARLRCSPMKGHSHVYWYRQLPEEGLKFMVYLQKENIIDESGMPKERFSAEFPKEGPSILRIQQVVRGDSAAYFCASSPEDTQYFGPGTRLTVL.

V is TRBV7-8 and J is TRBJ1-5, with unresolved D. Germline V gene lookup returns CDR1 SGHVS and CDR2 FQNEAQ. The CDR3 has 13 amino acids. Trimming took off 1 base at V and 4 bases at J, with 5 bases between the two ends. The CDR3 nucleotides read TGTGCCAGCAGCTTAGACGAGAATCAGCCCCAGCATTTT. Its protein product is CASSLDENQPQHF.

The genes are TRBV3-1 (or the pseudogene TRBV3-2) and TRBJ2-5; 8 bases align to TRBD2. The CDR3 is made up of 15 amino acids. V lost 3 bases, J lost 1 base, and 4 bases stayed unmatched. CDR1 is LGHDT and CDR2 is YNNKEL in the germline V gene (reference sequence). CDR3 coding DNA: TGTGCCAGCAGCCATTTACGGGGGGGCCAAGAGACCCAGTACTTC. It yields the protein CASSHLRGGQETQYF.

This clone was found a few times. CDR3 protein: CASSPTGNTEAFF. CDR3 nucleotides: TGTGCCAGCAGCCCTACAGGGAACACTGAAGCTTTCTTT. V gene TRBV5-6 combines with J gene TRBJ1-1, with D possibly TRBD1 on 5 matching bases. The CDR3 has 13 residues. Germline assignment: CDR1 SGHDT and CDR2 YYEEEE. Trimming removed 4 bases from V and 1 base from J, with 8 bases in between.

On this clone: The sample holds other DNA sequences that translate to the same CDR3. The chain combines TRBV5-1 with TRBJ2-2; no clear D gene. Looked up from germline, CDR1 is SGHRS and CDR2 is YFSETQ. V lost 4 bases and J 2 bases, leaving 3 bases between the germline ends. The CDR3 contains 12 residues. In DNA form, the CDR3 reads TGCGCCAGCAGCCCAAACACCGGGGAGCTGTTTTTT. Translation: CASSPNTGELFF.

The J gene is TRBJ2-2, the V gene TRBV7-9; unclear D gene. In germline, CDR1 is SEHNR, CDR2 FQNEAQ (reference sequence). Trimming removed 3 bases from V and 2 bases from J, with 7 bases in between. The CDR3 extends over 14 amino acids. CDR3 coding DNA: TGTGCCAGCAGCTTTCACGGTAACACCGGGGAGCTGTTTTTT. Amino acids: CASSFHGNTGELFF.

The CDR3 sequence is CASSQGTEIAKNIQYF. In DNA, the CDR3 is TGTGCCAGCAGCCAAGGGACAGAGATAGCCAAAAACATTCAGTACTTC. The gene calls are TRBV3-1 (or the pseudogene TRBV3-2) and TRBJ2-4, with D perhaps TRBD1 (6 bases). The CDR3 length is 16 residues. Germline V gives CDR1 LGHDT, CDR2 YNNKEL (reference sequence). Deletions cut 1 base from V and 0 bases from J, with 10 bases between.

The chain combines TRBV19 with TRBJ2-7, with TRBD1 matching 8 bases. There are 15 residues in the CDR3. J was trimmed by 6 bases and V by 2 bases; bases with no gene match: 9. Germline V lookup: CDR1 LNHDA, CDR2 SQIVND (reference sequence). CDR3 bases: TGTGCCAGTAGTATAACGGCAGGGGGCCCCTCCGAGCAGTACTTC. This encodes CASSITAGGPSEQYF.

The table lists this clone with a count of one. DNA for the CDR3: TGTGCCAGCAGCTTACGGGACCGGGACAGGGTCTATAACGAGCAGTACTTC. Translation: CASSLRDRDRVYNEQYF. V usage is TRBV7-3 and J usage is TRBJ2-7; 9 positions match TRBD1. CDR3 length: 17 amino acids. Germline V gene data show CDR1 as SGHTA and CDR2 as FQGTGA. The ends lost 2 bases at V and 5 bases at J; junction bases unmatched: 13.

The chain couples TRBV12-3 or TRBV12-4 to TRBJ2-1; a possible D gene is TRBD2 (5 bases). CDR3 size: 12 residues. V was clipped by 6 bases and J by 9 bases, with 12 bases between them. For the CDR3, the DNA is TGTGCCAGCAGCCCTGGACTGGGTGAGCAGTTCTTC. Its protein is CASSPGLGEQFF.

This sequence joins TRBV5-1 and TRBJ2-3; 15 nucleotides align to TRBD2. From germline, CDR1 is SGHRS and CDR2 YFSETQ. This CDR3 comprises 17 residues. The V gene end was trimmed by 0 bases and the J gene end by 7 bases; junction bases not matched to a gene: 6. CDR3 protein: CASSLVGTSGGRNTQYF. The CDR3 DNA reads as TGCGCCAGCAGCTTGGTTGGGACTAGCGGGGGGAGAAATACGCAGTATTTT.

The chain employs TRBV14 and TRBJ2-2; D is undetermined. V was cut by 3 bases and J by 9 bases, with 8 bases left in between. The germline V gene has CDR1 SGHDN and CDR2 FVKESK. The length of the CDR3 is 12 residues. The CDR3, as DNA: TGTGCCAGCAGCCAGGCTGGCTGGGAGCTGTTTTTT. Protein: CASSQAGWELFF.

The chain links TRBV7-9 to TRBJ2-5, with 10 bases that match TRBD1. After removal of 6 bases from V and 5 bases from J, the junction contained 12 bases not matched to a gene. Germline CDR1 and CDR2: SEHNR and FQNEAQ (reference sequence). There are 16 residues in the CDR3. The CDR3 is CASSFFRDRGRETQYF. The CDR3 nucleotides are TGTGCCAGCAGTTTCTTCCGGGACAGGGGTCGGGAGACCCAGTACTTC.

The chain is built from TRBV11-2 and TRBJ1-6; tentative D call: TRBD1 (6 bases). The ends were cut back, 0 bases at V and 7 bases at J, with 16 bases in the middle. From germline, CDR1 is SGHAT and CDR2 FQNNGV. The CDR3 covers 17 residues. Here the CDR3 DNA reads TGTGCCAGCAGCTTAGATGGATGGGGGCCAGGGAATTCACCCCTCCACTTT. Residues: CASSLDGWGPGNSPLHF. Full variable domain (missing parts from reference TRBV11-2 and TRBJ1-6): EAGVAQSPRYKIIEKRQSVAFWCNPISGHATLYWYQQILGQGPKLLIQFQNNGVVDDSQLPKDRFSAERLKGVDSTLKIQPAKLEDSAVYLCASSLDGWGPGNSPLHFGNGTRLTVT.

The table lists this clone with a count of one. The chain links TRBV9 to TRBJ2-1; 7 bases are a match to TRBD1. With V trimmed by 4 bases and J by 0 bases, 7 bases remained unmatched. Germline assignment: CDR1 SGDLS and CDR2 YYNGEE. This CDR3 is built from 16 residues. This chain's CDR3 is CASSTRQGRSYNEQFF. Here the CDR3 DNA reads TGTGCCAGCAGCACCCGACAGGGCCGCTCCTACAATGAGCAGTTCTTC.

The CDR3 reads CASRTNNEQFF. DNA for the CDR3: TGTGCCAGCCGAACAAACAATGAGCAGTTCTTC. The V and J genes are TRBV6-5 and TRBJ2-1, with unresolved D. Germline CDR1 reads MNHEY; CDR2 reads SVGAGI. The CDR3 sequence is 11 residues long. V lost 8 bases and J 5 bases, leaving 7 bases between the germline ends.

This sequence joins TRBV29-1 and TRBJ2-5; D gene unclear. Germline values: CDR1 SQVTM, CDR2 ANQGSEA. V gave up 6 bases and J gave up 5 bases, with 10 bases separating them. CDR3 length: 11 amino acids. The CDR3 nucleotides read TGCAGCGTCCCGGGTCGCGAGACCCAGTACTTC. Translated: CSVPGRETQYF.

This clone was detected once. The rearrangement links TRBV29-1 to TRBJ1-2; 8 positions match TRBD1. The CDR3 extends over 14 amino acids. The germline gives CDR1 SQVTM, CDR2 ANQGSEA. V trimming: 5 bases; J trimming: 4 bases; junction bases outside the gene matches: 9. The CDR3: CSVPTDRVGYGYTF. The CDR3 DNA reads TGCAGCGTTCCAACGGACAGGGTGGGCTATGGCTACACCTTC.

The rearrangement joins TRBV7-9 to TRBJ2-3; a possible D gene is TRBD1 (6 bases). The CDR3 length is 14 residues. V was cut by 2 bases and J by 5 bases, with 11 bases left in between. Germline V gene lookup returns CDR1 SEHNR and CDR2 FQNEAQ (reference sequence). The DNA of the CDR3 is TGTGCCAGCAGCTTATCAGGGGCGGTAGATACGCAGTATTTT. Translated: CASSLSGAVDTQYF.